This TCR beta chain appears in the sequencing data of a study of cytomegalovirus exposure and HLA in healthy donors. Study-level findings and limits: V- and J-gene trimming of TCR beta was linked (in a later analysis) to a missense DCLRE1C variant.

13 Jbeta primers and 60 Vbeta primers were used for the PCR. Assay used: immunoSEQ multiplex PCR; TCRdb lists only in-frame clones, some missing. The profile covers some 40,000 clones, with about 85% appearing a single time and approximately 2.6% taken by the ten largest. This CDR3 region has 16 residues. Germline V gene lookup returns CDR1 MNHNY and CDR2 SVGAGI (reference sequence). The V gene end was trimmed by 0 bases and the J gene end by 4 bases; junction bases not matched to a gene: 5. The sample holds a few counts of this clone. Its specificity is not known. This receptor was obtained from a man between 45 and 60 years old in good health and CMV-seronegative. The chain uses TRBV6-6 and TRBJ2-2; TRBD2 matches 7 bases. The sample comprised PBMCs. Here the CDR3 reads CASSYSRDYPTGELFF. In DNA form, the CDR3 reads TGTGCCAGCAGTTACTCCCGGGACTACCCCACCGGGGAGCTGTTTTTT.